These 2 T cell receptor beta chains share one sample of origin, sequenced in a study of cytomegalovirus exposure and HLA in healthy donors. It was with 60 Vbeta and 13 Jbeta primers that the PCR ran. TCRdb's table, derived via immunoSEQ multiplex PCR, lists solely in-frame clones and lacks some. Its table lists about 41,000 clones. Sequenced input: PBMCs. These TCRs come from a young man in good health and CMV-seronegative.

The chain recombines TRBV6-1 with TRBJ1-3, with TRBD1 as a possible D gene (5 bases). This CDR3 is built from 18 residues. V was cut by 0 bases and J by 4 bases, with 19 bases left in between. Germline lookup yields CDR1 MNHNS and CDR2 SASEGT. The DNA for the CDR3 is TGTGCCAGCAGTGAAGCCCCAGGGCAGGGATTGACCGGAAACACCATATATTTT. It codes for CASSEAPGQGLTGNTIYF.

This rearrangement joins TRBV4-2 to TRBJ1-6; 8 bases agree with TRBD1. J gave up 0 bases and V 1 base, and 5 bases lay outside the gene matches. Germline-derived CDR1 and CDR2 are LGHNA and YNFKEQ. The CDR3 loop spans 18 amino acids. CDR3 amino acids: CASSQATGGYSYNSPLHF. The CDR3 region has the DNA TGTGCCAGCAGCCAAGCCACAGGGGGTTACTCCTATAATTCACCCCTCCACTTT.